Listed here are 10 T cell receptor beta chains from one sample, sequenced in a study of T-cell reconstitution after alpha-beta-depleted transplantation in children. Using unique molecular identifiers, the investigators prepared the TCRbeta library. TCRdb called the PCR reads again in MiXCR, with one record for every CDR3 protein. This sample has about 200,000 distinct CDR3 sequences; approximately 8.4% occur once, and the top ten carry 35%. Source: PBMCs, mostly from graft donor cells, taken 360 days after TCRalphabeta/CD19-depleted stem cell transplant. These receptors all come from a male patient aged 2-10 years who had a stem cell transplant for acute myeloid leukemia, so the T cells may come from the graft donor.

This clonotype was detected only a few times. V usage is TRBV5-1 and J usage is TRBJ2-1; D possibly corresponds to TRBD2 (5 bases). The length of the CDR3 is 12 residues. V lost 0 bases and J lost 10, with 8 bases in between. Looked up from germline, CDR1 is SGHRS and CDR2 is YFSETQ. DNA for the CDR3: TGCGCCAGCAGCTTGGCCGGGGAGGAGCAGTTCTTC. As protein: CASSLAGEEQFF.

CDR3 bases: TGCGCCAGCACCAGAGGGGGGGGCGCAGATACGCAGTATTTT. It is translated as CASTRGGGADTQYF. The J gene is TRBJ2-3, the V gene TRBV5-1; tentatively, D is TRBD2 (7 bases). The CDR3 runs 14 residues. The germline CDR1 and CDR2 sequences are SGHRS and YFSETQ. Deletions cut 6 bases from V and 4 bases from J, with 15 bases between.

This clonotype was detected ten times or more. V and J are TRBV11-2 and TRBJ2-7; D might be TRBD1 or TRBD2, each matching 5 bases. V lost 5 bases, J lost 3 bases, and 17 bases lay in between. This CDR3 is built from 15 residues. Germline lookup yields CDR1 SGHAT and CDR2 FQNNGV. The CDR3 DNA sequence: TGTGCCAGCAGCCAAGGCCCCCAGGGAGTCTACGAGCAGTACTTC. It yields the protein CASSQGPQGVYEQYF.

This chain links TRBV20-1 with TRBJ2-3; TRBD1 matches 9 bases. The CDR3 runs 15 residues. The V gene's germline CDR1 is DFQATT and CDR2 SNEGSKA (reference sequence). The V and J ends lost 5 bases and 2 bases, in that order; junction bases with no gene match: 8. The CDR3 loop is CSAPTGGRVTDTQYF. The CDR3 DNA sequence: TGCAGTGCTCCGACAGGGGGTAGGGTCACAGATACGCAGTATTTT.

There are many counts of this clonotype. This sequence joins TRBV5-1 and TRBJ2-1; 9 bases agree with TRBD1. V gave up 2 bases and J gave up 4 bases; unmatched junction bases: 4. From germline, CDR1 is SGHRS and CDR2 YFSETQ. CDR3 length: 15 residues. CDR3 in DNA: TGCGCCAGCAGCTTACAGGGGGCTAGTTACAATGAGCAGTTCTTC. Encoded protein: CASSLQGASYNEQFF.

This clonotype was seen repeatedly, ten times or more. This sequence joins TRBV12-3 or TRBV12-4 and TRBJ1-1; weak D call: TRBD1 (6 bases). CDR3 length equals 13 residues. V shed 6 bases and J shed 5 bases, with 13 bases lying between them. The CDR3, as DNA: TGTGCCAGCAGCTTCGCCAGGGGAACTGAAGCTTTCTTT. This sequence encodes CASSFARGTEAFF.

This clonotype was recorded at least ten times. The chain couples TRBV7-9 to TRBJ2-1; 9 bases match TRBD2. The J segment lost 9 bases and the V segment lost 1 base, leaving 10 bases of the junction unmatched. Germline V lookup: CDR1 SEHNR, CDR2 FQNEAQ (reference sequence). The CDR3 is 16 residues long. The CDR3 DNA follows: TGTGCCAGCAGCTTAGGCTCGGTAGCGGGAGCTAGTGAGCAGTTCTTC. It translates to CASSLGSVAGASEQFF.

This clonotype was seen a handful of times. The V and J genes are TRBV12-3 or TRBV12-4 and TRBJ2-7; D not resolved. The CDR3 length is 15 residues. The germline V and J ends were trimmed by 3 bases and 2 bases, with 14 bases remaining between them. The CDR3 DNA reads as TGTGCCAGCAGTTTCCCTCGGGCGGATCCCTACGAGCAGTACTTC. Protein product: CASSFPRADPYEQYF.

The V gene is TRBV7-9, the J gene TRBJ2-7, with TRBD2 matching 15 bases. V gave up 5 bases and J gave up 4 bases; unmatched junction bases: 9. The CDR3 runs 17 residues. Germline V lookup: CDR1 SEHNR, CDR2 FQNEAQ (reference sequence). The CDR3 here is CASSEGLAGGIPYEQYF. CDR3 DNA: TGTGCCAGCAGCGAGGGACTAGCGGGAGGAATTCCTTACGAGCAGTACTTC.

This clonotype has a count of ten or more. The rearrangement uses TRBV28 and TRBJ1-2, with D possibly matching TRBD1 (6 bases). CDR1 MDHEN and CDR2 SYDVKM come from the germline V gene. The ends were cut back, 6 bases at V and 2 bases at J, with 22 bases in the middle. The CDR3 is 17 amino acids. The CDR3 nucleotides are TGTGCCAGCAGCTCAAAGTTTAGTCTCGGACAGAACTATGGCTACACCTTC. It yields the protein CASSSKFSLGQNYGYTF.